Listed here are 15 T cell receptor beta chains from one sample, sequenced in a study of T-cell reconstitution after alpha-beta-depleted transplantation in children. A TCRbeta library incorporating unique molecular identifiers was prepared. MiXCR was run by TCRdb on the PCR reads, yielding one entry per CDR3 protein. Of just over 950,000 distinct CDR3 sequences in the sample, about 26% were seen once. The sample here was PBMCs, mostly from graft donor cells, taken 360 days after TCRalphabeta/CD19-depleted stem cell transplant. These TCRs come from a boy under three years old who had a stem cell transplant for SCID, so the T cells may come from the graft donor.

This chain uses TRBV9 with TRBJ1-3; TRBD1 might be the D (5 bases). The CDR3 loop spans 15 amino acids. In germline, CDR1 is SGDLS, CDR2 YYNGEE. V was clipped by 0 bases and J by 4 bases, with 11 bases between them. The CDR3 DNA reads TGTGCCAGCAGCGTAGAAATGGGGACCGGAAACACCATATATTTT. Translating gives CASSVEMGTGNTIYF.

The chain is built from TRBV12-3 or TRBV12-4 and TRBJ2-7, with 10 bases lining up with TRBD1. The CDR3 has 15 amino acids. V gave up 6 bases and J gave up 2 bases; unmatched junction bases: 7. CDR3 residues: CASRRTGGSTYEQYF. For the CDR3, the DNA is TGTGCCAGCAGACGGACAGGGGGATCCACCTACGAGCAGTACTTC.

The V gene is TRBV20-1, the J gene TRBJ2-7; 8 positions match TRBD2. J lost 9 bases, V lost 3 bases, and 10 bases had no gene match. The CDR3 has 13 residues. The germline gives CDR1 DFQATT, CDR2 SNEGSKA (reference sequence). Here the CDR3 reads CSASGLAGGAQYF. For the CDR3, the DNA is TGCAGTGCTAGCGGGCTAGCGGGTGGAGCGCAGTACTTC.

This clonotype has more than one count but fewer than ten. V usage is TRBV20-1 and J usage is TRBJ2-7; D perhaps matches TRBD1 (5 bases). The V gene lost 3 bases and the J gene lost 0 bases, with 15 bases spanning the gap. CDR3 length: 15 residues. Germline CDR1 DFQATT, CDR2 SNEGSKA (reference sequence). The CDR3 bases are TGCAGTGCTAGGAGACAGACTGTTACCTCCTACGAGCAGTACTTC. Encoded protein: CSARRQTVTSYEQYF.

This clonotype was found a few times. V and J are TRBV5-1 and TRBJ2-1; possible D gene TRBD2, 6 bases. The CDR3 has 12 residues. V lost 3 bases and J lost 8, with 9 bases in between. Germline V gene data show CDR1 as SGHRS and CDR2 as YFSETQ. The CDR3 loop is CASSSTSYEQFF. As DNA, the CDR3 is TGCGCCAGCAGCTCGACTAGTTATGAGCAGTTCTTC.

The CDR3 bases are TGTGCCAGCAGTTGGGTAAGGGGAGACACTGAAGCTTTCTTT. Its translation: CASSWVRGDTEAFF. The chain links TRBV6-5 to TRBJ1-1; D is perhaps TRBD1 (5 bases). This CDR3 spans 14 amino acids. V lost 4 bases, J lost 3 bases, and 12 bases lay in between. Germline-derived CDR1 and CDR2 are MNHEY and SVGAGI.

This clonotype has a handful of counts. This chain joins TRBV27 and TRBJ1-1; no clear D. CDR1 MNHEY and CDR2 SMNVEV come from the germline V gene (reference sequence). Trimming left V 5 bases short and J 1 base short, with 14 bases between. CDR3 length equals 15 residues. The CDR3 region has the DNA TGTGCCAGCAGTCCCCCAGCGAAGGGGAACACTGAAGCTTTCTTT. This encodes CASSPPAKGNTEAFF.

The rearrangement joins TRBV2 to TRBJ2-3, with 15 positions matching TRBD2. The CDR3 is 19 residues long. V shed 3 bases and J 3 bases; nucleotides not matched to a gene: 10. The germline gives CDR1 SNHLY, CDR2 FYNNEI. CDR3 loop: CASSELPGLAGGLTDTQYF. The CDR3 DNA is TGTGCCAGCAGTGAGCTGCCCGGACTAGCGGGGGGGTTGACAGATACGCAGTATTTT.

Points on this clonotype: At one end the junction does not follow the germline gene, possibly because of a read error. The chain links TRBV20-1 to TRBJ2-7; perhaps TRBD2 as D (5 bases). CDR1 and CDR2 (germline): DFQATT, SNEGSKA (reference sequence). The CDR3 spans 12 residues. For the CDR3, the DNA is TGCAGTGCTAGCCGGGGTGCGGACGGGAATGTTTTC. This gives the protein CSASRGADGNVF.

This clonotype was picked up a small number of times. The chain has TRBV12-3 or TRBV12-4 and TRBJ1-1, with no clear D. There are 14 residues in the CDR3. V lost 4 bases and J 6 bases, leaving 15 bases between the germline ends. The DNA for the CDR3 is TGTGCCAGCAGTTCCTCTGTAGGGTTCTCTGAAGCTTTCTTT. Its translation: CASSSSVGFSEAFF.

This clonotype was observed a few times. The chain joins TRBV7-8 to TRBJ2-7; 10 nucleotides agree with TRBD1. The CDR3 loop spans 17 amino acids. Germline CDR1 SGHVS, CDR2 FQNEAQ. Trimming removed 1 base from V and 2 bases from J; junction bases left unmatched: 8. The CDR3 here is CASSLGPPGQGAYEQYF. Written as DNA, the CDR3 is TGTGCCAGCAGCTTAGGGCCCCCCGGACAGGGGGCCTACGAGCAGTACTTC.

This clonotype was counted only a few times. CDR3 loop: CASSVTHSSHEQYF. In DNA form, the CDR3 reads TGTGCCAGCAGCGTGACTCACTCGTCACACGAGCAGTACTTC. The V gene is TRBV9, the J gene TRBJ2-7; D remains unclear. Per the germline V gene, CDR1 is SGDLS and CDR2 is YYNGEE. The CDR3 covers 14 residues. With 2 bases removed from V and 5 bases from J, the gap between germline ends came to 14 bases.

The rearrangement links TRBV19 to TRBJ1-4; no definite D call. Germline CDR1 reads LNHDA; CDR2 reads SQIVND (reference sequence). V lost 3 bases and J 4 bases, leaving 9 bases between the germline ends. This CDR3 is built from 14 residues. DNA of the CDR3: TGTGCCAGTAGTATCGGACGGGGTAATGAAAAACTGTTTTTT. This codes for CASSIGRGNEKLFF.

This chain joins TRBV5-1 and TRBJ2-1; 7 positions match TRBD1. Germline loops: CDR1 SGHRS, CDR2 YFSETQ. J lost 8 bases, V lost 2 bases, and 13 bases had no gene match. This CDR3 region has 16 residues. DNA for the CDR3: TGCGCCAGCAGCTTAGGATCAGGGGGTTTAAAATATGAGCAGTTCTTC. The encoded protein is CASSLGSGGLKYEQFF. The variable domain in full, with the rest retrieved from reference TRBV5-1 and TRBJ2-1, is KAGVTQTPRYLIKTRGQQVTLSCSPISGHRSVSWYQQTPGQGLQFLFEYFSETQRNKGNFPGRFSGRQFSNSRSEMNVSTLELGDSALYLCASSLGSGGLKYEQFFGPGTRLTVL.

This CDR3 reads CSARYTNEKLFF. Written as DNA, the CDR3 is TGCAGTGCTAGATACACTAATGAAAAACTGTTTTTT. The chain uses TRBV20-1 and TRBJ1-4; D ambiguous. Per the germline V gene, CDR1 is DFQATT and CDR2 is SNEGSKA (reference sequence). V was clipped by 2 bases and J by 2 bases, with 3 bases between them. There are 12 residues in the CDR3.